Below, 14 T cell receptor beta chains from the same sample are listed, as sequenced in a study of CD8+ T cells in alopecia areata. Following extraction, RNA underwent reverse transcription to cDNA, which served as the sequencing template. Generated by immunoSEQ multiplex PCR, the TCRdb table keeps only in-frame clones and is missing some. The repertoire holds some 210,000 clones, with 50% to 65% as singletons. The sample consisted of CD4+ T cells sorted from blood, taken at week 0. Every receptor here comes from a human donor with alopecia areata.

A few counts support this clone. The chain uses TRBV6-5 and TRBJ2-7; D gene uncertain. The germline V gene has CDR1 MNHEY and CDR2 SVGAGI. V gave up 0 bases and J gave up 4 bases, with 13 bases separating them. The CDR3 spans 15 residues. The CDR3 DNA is TGTGCCAGCAGTTACTCGGTAGACTCTGAATACGAGCAGTACTTC. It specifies CASSYSVDSEYEQYF.

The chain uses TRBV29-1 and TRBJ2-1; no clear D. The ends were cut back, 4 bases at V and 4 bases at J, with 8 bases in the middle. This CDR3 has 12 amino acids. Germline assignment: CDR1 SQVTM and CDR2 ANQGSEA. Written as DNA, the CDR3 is TGCAGCGTTGTTGTACAGTACAATGAGCAGTTCTTC. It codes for CSVVVQYNEQFF.

The CDR3 bases are TGTGCCAGCATTCTTACCTACGAGCAGTACTTC. As protein: CASILTYEQYF. V gene TRBV6-1 combines with J gene TRBJ2-7; D is undetermined. V was cut by 7 bases and J by 2 bases, with 6 bases left in between. This CDR3 is built from 11 residues. Germline-derived CDR1 and CDR2 are MNHNS and SASEGT.

DNA for the CDR3: TGCGCCAGCAGCCAAGATCGGGCTAGCGGGAGTACCTACGAGCAGTACTTC. Its translation is CASSQDRASGSTYEQYF. This sequence joins TRBV4-1 and TRBJ2-7; TRBD2 aligns across 10 bases. This CDR3 has 17 residues. CDR1 and CDR2 from the germline V gene are MGHRA and YSYEKL. J was trimmed by 2 bases and V by 0 bases; bases with no gene match: 7.

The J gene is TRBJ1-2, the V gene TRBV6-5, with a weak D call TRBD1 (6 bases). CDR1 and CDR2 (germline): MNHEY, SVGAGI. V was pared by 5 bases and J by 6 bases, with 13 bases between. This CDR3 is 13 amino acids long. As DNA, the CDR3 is TGTGCCAGCAGTCTGGACAGTTCTCATGGCTACACCTTC. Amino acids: CASSLDSSHGYTF.

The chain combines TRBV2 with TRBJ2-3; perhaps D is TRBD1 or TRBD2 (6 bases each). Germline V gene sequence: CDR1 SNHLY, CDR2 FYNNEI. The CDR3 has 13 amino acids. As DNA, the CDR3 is TGTGCGCTAGGGGGACTCCCCACAGATACGCAGTATTTT. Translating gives CALGGLPTDTQYF.

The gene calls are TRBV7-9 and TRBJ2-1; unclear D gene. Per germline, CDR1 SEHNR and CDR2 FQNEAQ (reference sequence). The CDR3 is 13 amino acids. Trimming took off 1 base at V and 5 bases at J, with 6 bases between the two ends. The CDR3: CASSLVENNEQFF. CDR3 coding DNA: TGTGCCAGCAGCTTAGTGGAGAACAATGAGCAGTTCTTC.

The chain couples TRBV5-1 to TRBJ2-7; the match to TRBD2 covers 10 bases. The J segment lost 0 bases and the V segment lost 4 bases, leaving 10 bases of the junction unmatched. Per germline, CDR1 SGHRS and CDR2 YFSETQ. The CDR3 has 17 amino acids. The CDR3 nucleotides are TGCGCCAGCAGCCTCGAGCCTAGCGGGAGTTTCTCCTACGAGCAGTACTTC. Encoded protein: CASSLEPSGSFSYEQYF.

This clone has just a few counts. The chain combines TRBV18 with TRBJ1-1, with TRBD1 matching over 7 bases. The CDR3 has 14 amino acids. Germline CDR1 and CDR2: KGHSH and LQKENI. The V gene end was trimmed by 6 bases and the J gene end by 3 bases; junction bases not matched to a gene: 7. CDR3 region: CASSPTGIDTEAFF. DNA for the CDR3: TGTGCCAGCTCCCCGACAGGGATCGACACTGAAGCTTTCTTT.

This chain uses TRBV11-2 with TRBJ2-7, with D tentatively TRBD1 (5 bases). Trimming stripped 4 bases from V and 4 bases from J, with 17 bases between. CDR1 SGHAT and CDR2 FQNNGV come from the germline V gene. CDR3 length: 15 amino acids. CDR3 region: CASSSIDRYLYEQYF. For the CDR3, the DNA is TGTGCCAGCAGCTCGATTGACAGATATCTGTACGAGCAGTACTTC.

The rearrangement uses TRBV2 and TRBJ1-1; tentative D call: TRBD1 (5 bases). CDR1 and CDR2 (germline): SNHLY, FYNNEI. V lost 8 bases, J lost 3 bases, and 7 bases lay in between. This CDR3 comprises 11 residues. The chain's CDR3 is CASGRDTEAFF. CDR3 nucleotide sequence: TGTGCCAGCGGCAGGGACACTGAAGCTTTCTTT.

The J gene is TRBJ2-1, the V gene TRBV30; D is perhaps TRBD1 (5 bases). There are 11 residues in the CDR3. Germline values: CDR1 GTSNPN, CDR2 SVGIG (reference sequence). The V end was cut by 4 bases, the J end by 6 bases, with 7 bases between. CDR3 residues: CAWTRANEQFF. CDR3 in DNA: TGTGCCTGGACCAGGGCCAATGAGCAGTTCTTC.

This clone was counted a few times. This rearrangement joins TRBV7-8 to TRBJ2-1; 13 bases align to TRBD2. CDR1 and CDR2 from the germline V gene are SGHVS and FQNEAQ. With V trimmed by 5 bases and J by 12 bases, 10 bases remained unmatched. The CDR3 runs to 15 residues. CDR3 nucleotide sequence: TGTGCCAGCAGCCCCCAACTAGCGGGAGGGCCTCGGCAGTTCTTC. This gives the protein CASSPQLAGGPRQFF.

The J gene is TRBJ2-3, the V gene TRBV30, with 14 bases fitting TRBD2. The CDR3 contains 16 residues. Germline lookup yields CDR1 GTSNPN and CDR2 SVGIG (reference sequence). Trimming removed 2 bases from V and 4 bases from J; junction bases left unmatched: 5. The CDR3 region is CAWSPGTSGGSDTQYF. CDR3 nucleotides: TGTGCCTGGAGTCCCGGGACTAGCGGGGGTTCAGATACGCAGTATTTT.